This paragraph reports one TCR beta chain. Which antigen it targets is not known. There are no base qualities to consult, and no much larger clone falls within one base. Interpreted using the paper, the time point label stands for: baseline before first vaccination. The vaccinee samples were drawn from two UK trials, COV001 and COV002, one of which was a single-blind randomized controlled phase 2/3 trial testing AZD1222 (ChAdOx1 nCoV-19) in healthy adults. For TCRbeta chain sequencing, PBMC samples were collected from trial participants at day 0 and at day 28 after the second dose. From V the trimming removes 2 bases and from J it removes 5 bases, while the gene matches leave 5 bases of the junction unaccounted for. CDR1 and CDR2, per the germline V gene, are SGHTA and FQGTGA. CDR3 length: 14 amino acids, cysteine to phenylalanine. Only the CDR3 DNA stays, 42 bases, in frame from base 1. The CDR3 regions of human TCRbeta chains were subjected to immunosequencing. The authors' pipeline ran thus. TCRs in the repertoires were compared against a reference library of SARS-CoV-2-specific TCRs that had been generated with the MIRA antigen-specificity platform. Breadth meant the fraction of unique TCRs that were SARS-CoV-2-associated, whereas depth meant the fraction of total T cells that were SARS-CoV-2-associated. Using the MIRA data, every spike-specific TCR was mapped to the spike region that the TCR reacted to and assigned to either a CD4 or a CD8 class. Log10-transformed breadth and depth values were compared by one-way ANOVA with Sidak's multiple comparisons tests. TCRdb carries this immuneACCESS record with in-frame sequences only. Its versions omit some clonotypes, under half of them owing to an unresolved V gene in the studies checked, with the rest unexplained. V, J and clone size derive from that table, while D and trimming were established from the DNA sequence. The sample has 75,000 to 100,000 clones on record, around 85% of them singletons. Roughly 6% of the sample is in the top ten clones.

The sample belongs to a study of T cell responses to AZD1222 COVID-19 vaccine (TCRdb year 2021). With regard to the full study: AZD1222 recipients whose second dose came at about 4 weeks and those whose second dose came at about 12 weeks were combined into one group, since spike-specific TCR depth and breadth did not differ between the two schedules. TCR sequencing covered over 230 trial participants: 200 to 220 given two doses of AZD1222 and around 25 given two doses of MenACWY control vaccine. Enrollment into the trials was organized by age into subgroups of 18-55, 56-69 and 70-plus years, and those subgroups contained roughly 150, 30 and 60 TCR-sequenced participants, respectively.

The full study reports these points: The vaccine-associated CD4 TCRs covered the entire spike protein, and the dominant responses fell in regions 160-218 and 743-854. Epitopes outside the regions mutated in the B.1.351 and B.1.1.7 variants were reportedly recognized by nearly half of the unique spike-specific TCRs. Only five to seven AZD1222 recipients were SARS-CoV-2 seropositive at baseline, limiting conclusions about previously exposed vaccinees. Spike-specific TCR breadth and depth rose significantly after two AZD1222 doses compared with day 0 and with MenACWY recipients. The 56-69-year group was small, and its depth increase did not reach significance, likely because of low power. Because no samples from the day 14 peak response were available, repertoires could be characterized only after the peak T cell response. Most participants were white British and females outnumbered males, and the authors suggested that clonal diversity may have been underestimated.

The sequence came from an adult in good health. The chain couples TRBV7-3 to TRBJ2-7; a stretch of 8 junction bases matches TRBD1. This specimen was peripheral blood, taken on day 0 of AZD1222 vaccination. The DNA sequence is TGTGCCAGCAGCTTAGGTGGACAGGGTCACGAGCAGTACTTC. The encoded protein is CASSLGGQGHEQYF.